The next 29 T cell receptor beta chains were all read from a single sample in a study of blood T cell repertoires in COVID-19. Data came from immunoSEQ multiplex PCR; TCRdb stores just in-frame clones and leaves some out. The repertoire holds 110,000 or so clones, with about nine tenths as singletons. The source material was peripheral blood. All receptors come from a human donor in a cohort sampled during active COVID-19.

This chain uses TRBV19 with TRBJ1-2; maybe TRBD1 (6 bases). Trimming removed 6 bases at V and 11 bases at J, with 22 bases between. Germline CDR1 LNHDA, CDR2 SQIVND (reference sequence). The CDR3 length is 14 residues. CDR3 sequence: CASSRQVFGIGYTF. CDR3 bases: TGTGCCAGTAGCAGACAGGTTTTCGGAATTGGTTACACCTTC. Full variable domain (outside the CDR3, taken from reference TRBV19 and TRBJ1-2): DGGITQSPKYLFRKEGQNVTLSCEQNLNHDAMYWYRQDPGQGLRLIYYSQIVNDFQKGDIAEGYSVSREKKESFPLTVTSAQKNPTAFYLCASSRQVFGIGYTFGSGTRLTVV.

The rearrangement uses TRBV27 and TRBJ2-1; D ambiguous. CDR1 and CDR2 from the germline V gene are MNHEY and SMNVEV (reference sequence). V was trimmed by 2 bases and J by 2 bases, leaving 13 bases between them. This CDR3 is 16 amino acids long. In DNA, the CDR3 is TGTGCCAGCAGTTTAGTGATCGAGGAAACCTACAATGAGCAGTTCTTC. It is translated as CASSLVIEETYNEQFF.

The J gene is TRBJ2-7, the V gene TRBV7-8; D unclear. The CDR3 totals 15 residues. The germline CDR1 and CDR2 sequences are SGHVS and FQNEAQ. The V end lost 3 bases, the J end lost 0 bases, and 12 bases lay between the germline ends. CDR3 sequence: CASSFTGSISYEQYF. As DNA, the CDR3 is TGTGCCAGCAGCTTCACCGGGTCTATCTCCTACGAGCAGTACTTC.

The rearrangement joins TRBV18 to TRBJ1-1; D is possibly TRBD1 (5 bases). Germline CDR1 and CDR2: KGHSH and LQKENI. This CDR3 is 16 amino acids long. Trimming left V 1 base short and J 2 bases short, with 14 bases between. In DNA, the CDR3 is TGTGCCAGCTCACCACAGGGAAAGGGGTCCAACACTGAAGCTTTCTTT. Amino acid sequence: CASSPQGKGSNTEAFF.

The CDR3 DNA sequence: TGTGCCAGCAGCCCGGGACTAGCCAACTACGAGCAGTACTTC. Its translation is CASSPGLANYEQYF. V usage is TRBV4-2 and J usage is TRBJ2-7; 9 nucleotides line up with TRBD2. The length of the CDR3 is 14 residues. Germline CDR1 is LGHNA and CDR2 is YNFKEQ. J was trimmed by 3 bases and V by 4 bases; bases with no gene match: 4.

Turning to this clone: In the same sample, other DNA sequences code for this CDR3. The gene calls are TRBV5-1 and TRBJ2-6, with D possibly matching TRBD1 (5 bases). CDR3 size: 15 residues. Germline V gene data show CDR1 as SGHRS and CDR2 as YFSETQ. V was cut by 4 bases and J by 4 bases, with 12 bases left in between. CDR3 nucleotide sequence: TGCGCCAGCAGCCTCCAGGGTGCCGGGGCCAACGTCCTGACTTTC. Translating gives CASSLQGAGANVLTF.

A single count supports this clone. The CDR3 DNA reads TGTGCCTGGGGAGGGTTAGCGGGCCTCTACGAGCAGTACTTC. Its translation: CAWGGLAGLYEQYF. The gene calls are TRBV30 and TRBJ2-7, with 7 bases that match TRBD2. Unmatched junction bases numbered 10, after V lost 5 bases and J lost 3 bases. The CDR3 is 14 amino acids. The germline V gene has CDR1 GTSNPN and CDR2 SVGIG (reference sequence). Drawing the rest from reference TRBV30 and TRBJ2-7, the complete variable domain is SQTIHQWPATLVQPVGSPLSLECTVEGTSNPNLYWYRQAAGRGLQLLFYSVGIGQISSEVPQNLSASRPQDRQFILSSKKLLLSDSGFYLCAWGGLAGLYEQYFGPGTRLTVT.

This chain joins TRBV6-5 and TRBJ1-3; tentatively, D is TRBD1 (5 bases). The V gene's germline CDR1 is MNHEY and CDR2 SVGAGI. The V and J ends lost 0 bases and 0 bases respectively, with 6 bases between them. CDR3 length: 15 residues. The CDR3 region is CASSYSTDSGNTIYF. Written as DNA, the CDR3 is TGTGCCAGCAGTTACTCGACAGACTCTGGAAACACCATATATTTT.

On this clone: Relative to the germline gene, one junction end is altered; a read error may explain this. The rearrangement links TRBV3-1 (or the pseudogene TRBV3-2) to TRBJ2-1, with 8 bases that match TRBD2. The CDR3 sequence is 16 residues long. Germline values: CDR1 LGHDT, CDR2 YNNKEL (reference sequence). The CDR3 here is CASSPEPGLEHNERFF. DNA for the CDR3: TGTGCCAGCAGCCCTGAACCGGGACTAGAACACAATGAGCGGTTCTTC.

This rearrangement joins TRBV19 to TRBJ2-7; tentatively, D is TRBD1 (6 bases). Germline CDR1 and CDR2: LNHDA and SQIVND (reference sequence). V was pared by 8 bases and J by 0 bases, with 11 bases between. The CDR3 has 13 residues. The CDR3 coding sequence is TGTGCCAGTGCAAGACAGGACTCCTACGAGCAGTACTTC. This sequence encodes CASARQDSYEQYF.

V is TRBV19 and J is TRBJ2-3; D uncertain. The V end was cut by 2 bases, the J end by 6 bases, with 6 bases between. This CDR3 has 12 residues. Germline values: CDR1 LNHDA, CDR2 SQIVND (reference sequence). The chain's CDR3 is CASSIPSDTQYF. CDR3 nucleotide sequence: TGTGCCAGTAGTATACCTTCGGATACGCAGTATTTT. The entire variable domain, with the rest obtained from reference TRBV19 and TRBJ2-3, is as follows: DGGITQSPKYLFRKEGQNVTLSCEQNLNHDAMYWYRQDPGQGLRLIYYSQIVNDFQKGDIAEGYSVSREKKESFPLTVTSAQKNPTAFYLCASSIPSDTQYFGPGTRLTVL.

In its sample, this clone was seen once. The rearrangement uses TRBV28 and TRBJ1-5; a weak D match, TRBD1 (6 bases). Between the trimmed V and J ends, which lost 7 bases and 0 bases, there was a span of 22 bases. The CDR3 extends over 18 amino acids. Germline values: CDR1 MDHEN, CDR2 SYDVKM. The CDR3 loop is CASMSPGDGLYSNQPQHF. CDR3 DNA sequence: TGTGCCAGCATGAGTCCAGGGGATGGACTCTATAGCAATCAGCCCCAGCATTTT. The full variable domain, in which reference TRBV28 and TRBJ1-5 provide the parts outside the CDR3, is DVKVTQSSRYLVKRTGEKVFLECVQDMDHENMFWYRQDPGLGLRLIYFSYDVKMKEKGDIPEGYSVSREKKERFSLILESASTNQTSMYLCASMSPGDGLYSNQPQHFGDGTRLSIL.

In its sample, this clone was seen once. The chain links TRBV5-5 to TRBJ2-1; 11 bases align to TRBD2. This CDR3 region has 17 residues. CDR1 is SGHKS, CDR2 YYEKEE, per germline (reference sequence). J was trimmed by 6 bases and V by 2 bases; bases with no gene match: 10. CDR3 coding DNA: TGTGCCAGCAGCTTTAGCGGGGGGGCTACGTTATCCAATGAGCAGTTCTTC. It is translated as CASSFSGGATLSNEQFF.

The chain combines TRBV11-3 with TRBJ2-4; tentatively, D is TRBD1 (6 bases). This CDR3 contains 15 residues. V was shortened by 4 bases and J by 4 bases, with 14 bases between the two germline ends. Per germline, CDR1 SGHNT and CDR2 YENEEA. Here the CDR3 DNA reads TGTGCCAGCAGCTCCAGAGTGGACAGAAAAAACATTCAGTACTTC. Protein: CASSSRVDRKNIQYF.

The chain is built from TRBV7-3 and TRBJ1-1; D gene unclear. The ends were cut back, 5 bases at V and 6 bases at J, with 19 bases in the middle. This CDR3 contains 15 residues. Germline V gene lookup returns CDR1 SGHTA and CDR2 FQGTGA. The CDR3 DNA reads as TGTGCCAGCAGCCTAATGCGCACTTCAGGCGCTGAAGCTTTCTTT. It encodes CASSLMRTSGAEAFF.

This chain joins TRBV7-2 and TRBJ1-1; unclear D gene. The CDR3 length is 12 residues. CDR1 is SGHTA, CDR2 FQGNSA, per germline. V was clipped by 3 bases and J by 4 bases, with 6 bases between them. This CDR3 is CASSFYSTEAFF. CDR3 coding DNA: TGTGCCAGCAGCTTCTATAGCACTGAAGCTTTCTTT.

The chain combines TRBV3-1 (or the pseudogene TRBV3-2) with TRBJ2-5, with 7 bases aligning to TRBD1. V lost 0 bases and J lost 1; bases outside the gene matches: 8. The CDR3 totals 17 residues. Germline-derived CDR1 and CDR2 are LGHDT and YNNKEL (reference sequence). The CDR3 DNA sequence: TGTGCCAGCAGCCAAGATTACAGGGGTGGTTCCCAAGAGACCCAGTACTTC. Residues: CASSQDYRGGSQETQYF.

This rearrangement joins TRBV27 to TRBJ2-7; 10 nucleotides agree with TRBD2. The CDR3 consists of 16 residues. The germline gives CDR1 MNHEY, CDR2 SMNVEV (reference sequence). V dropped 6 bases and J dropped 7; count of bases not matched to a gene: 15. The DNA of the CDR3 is TGTGCCAGCAGCCTTGGGCCTAGCGGGAGTGTGGTGGAGCAGTACTTC. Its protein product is CASSLGPSGSVVEQYF.

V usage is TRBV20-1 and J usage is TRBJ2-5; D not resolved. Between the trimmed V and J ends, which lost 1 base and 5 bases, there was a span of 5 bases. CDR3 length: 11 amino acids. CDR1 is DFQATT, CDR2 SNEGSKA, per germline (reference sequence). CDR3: CSARAPETQYF. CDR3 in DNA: TGCAGTGCTAGAGCCCCTGAGACCCAGTACTTC.

The CDR3 region is CASSFGGNEKLFF. Here the CDR3 DNA reads TGTGCCAGCAGCTTCGGGGGGAATGAAAAACTGTTTTTT. This chain uses TRBV5-6 with TRBJ1-4, with a possible D match to TRBD1 (5 bases). CDR3 length: 13 residues. The germline V and J ends were trimmed by 2 bases and 5 bases, with 7 bases remaining between them. CDR1 SGHDT and CDR2 YYEEEE come from the germline V gene.

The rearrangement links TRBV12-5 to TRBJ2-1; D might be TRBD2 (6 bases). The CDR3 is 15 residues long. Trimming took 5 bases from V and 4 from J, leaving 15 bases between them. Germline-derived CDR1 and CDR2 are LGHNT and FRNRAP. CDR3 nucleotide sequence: TGTGCTAGTGGTGTGGGGTTGGGGGGATACAATGAGCAGTTCTTC. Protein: CASGVGLGGYNEQFF. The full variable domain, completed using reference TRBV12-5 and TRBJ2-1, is DARVTQTPRHKVTEMGQEVTMRCQPILGHNTVFWYRQTMMQGLELLAYFRNRAPLDDSGMPKDRFSAEMPDATLATLKIQPSEPRDSAVYFCASGVGLGGYNEQFFGPGTRLTVL.

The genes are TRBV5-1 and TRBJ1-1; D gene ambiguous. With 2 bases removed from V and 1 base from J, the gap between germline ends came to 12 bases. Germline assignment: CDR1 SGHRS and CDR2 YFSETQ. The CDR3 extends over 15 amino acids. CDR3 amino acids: CASSFDYAGNTEAFF. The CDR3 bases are TGCGCCAGCAGCTTCGATTATGCAGGGAACACTGAAGCTTTCTTT.

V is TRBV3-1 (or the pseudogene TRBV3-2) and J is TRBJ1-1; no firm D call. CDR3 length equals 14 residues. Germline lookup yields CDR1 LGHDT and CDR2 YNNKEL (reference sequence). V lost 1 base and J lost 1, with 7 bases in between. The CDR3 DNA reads TGTGCCAGCAGCCAAGGTACAGAGAACACTGAAGCTTTCTTT. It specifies CASSQGTENTEAFF.

CDR3 DNA sequence: TGTGCCAGCAGCGAGCCGAGGACAGCTAACTATGGCTACACCTTC. Translated, it gives CASSEPRTANYGYTF. V gene TRBV7-2 combines with J gene TRBJ1-2, with D perhaps TRBD1 (6 bases). The CDR3 loop spans 15 amino acids. From germline, CDR1 is SGHTA and CDR2 FQGNSA. The V end lost 5 bases, the J end lost 0 bases, and 13 bases lay between the germline ends.

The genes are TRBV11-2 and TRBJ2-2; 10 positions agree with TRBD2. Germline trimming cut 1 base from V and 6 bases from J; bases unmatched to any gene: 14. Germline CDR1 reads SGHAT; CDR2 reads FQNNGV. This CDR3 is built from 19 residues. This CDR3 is CASSLVTGLGTSAAGELFF. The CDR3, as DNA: TGTGCCAGCAGCTTAGTGACGGGGTTGGGGACTAGCGCAGCCGGGGAGCTGTTTTTT.

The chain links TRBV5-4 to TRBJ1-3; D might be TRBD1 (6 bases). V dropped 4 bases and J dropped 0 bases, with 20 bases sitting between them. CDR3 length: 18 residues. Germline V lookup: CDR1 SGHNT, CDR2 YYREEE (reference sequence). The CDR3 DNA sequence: TGTGCCAGCAGCCAGGGGCAGGCAGATCAAAACTCTGGAAACACCATATATTTT. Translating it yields CASSQGQADQNSGNTIYF.

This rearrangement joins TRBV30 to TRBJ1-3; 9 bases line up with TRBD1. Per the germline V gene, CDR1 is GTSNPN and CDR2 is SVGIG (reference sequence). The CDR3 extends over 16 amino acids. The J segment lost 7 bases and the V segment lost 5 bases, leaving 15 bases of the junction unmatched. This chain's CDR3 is CAWGGTGFNGWNTIYF. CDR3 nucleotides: TGTGCCTGGGGAGGGACAGGGTTCAACGGGTGGAACACCATATATTTT.

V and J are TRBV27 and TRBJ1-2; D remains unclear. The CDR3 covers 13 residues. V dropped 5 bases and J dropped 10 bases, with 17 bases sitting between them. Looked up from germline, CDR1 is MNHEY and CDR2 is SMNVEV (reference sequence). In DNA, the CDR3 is TGTGCCAGCAGTAGACGGATCTATGGAGTCTACACCTTC. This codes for CASSRRIYGVYTF.

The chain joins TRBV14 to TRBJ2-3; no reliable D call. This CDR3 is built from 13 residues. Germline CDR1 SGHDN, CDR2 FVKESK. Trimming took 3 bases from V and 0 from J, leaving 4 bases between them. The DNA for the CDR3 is TGTGCCAGCAGCCAGAGGAGCACAGATACGCAGTATTTT. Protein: CASSQRSTDTQYF. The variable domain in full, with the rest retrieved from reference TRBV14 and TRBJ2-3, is EAGVTQFPSHSVIEKGQTVTLRCDPISGHDNLYWYRRVMGKEIKFLLHFVKESKQDESGMPNNRFLAERTGGTYSTLKVQPAELEDSGVYFCASSQRSTDTQYFGPGTRLTVL.